The T cell receptor beta chain under discussion was sequenced for a study of T-cell reconstitution after alpha-beta-depleted transplantation in children. This clonotype has more than one count but fewer than ten. The antigen remains unidentified. V shed 0 bases and J shed 2 bases, with 8 bases lying between them. The CDR3 totals 14 residues. Germline V gene sequence: CDR1 DFQATT, CDR2 SNEGSKA (reference sequence). Unique molecular identifiers were incorporated into the prepared TCRbeta library. TCRdb analysed the PCR reads with MiXCR anew, one entry per CDR3 protein. The repertoire has 490,000 or so distinct CDR3 sequences, approximately 10% of them found once; the top ten carry just over 2%. Overall study findings and caveats: Reports say that about two months after transplant, the alpha-beta T cells came out of several hundred graft clones that had expanded. The main origin of T-cell counts and diversity one year after transplant was newly produced T cells.

This TCR derives from a child aged 2 to 10 with inherited bone marrow failure, due to receive a stem cell transplant. This rearrangement joins TRBV20-1 to TRBJ1-3; no clear D gene. The sample in question was PBMCs, obtained before TCRalphabeta/CD19-depleted stem cell transplant. The CDR3 DNA sequence: TGCAGTGCTAGAGATATGATTGCTGGAAACACCATATATTTT. Translating it yields CSARDMIAGNTIYF.